The T cell receptor (beta chain) under discussion was sequenced for a study of blood T cell repertoires in COVID-19. Study-level background: Spain, Italy and the United States supplied samples that represented acute and convalescent COVID-19. The cDNA or gDNA used as material had been derived from T cells, B-cell-depleted T cells, or PBMCs.

Sequencing was performed with immunoSEQ multiplex PCR; in TCRdb, only in-frame clones are kept and a portion is missing. The top ten clones hold about 5.1% of a sample with about 220,000 clones, 84% of them seen once. This clone was found a few times. CDR3 length: 12 residues. Germline V lookup: CDR1 SNHLY, CDR2 FYNNEI. Trimming took 6 bases from V and 9 from J, leaving 9 bases between them. The sequenced sample consisted of peripheral blood. The genes are TRBV2 and TRBJ1-6, with D tentatively TRBD1 (5 bases). The receptor's source is a woman in her fifties or sixties who had recovered from COVID-19. The CDR3 is CASRGEGSPLHF. Written as DNA, the CDR3 is TGTGCCAGCAGAGGGGAGGGTTCACCCCTCCACTTT.